This is a list of T cell receptor beta chains from one sample in a study of T cell responses to AZD1222 COVID-19 vaccine. Assay used: immunoSEQ multiplex PCR; TCRdb lists only in-frame clones, some missing. Seen here are around 130,000 clones, roughly 86% observed once, and the top ten hold approximately 2.9%. Sample: peripheral blood, taken 28 days after the second AZD1222 dose. The receptors stem from an adult who received the AZD1222 COVID-19 vaccine. The CDR3 runs from the conserved cysteine through the conserved F or W. The D gene is left open where the match is weak. Not all rows give a size; the values are once, few, many and, for expanded clones, a class.

d_gene: TRBD1; abundance: .; v_gene: TRBV6-2/TRBV6-3; j_gene: TRBJ1-2; CDR3nt: TGTGCCAGCAGTCAACGACAGGGGATCAACTATGGCTACACCTTC; CDR3aa: CASSQRQGINYGYTF
d_gene: .; abundance: .; v_gene: TRBV20-1; j_gene: TRBJ1-1; CDR3nt: TGCAGTGCTAGCAGGAGCACTGAAGCTTTCTTT; CDR3aa: CSASRSTEAFF
d_gene: .; abundance: few; v_gene: TRBV20-1; j_gene: TRBJ2-7; CDR3nt: TGCAGTGCTAGTTTGGTTTCGAAAAGTGGGGTCAGACTTTCCTACGAGCAGTACTTC; CDR3aa: CSASLVSKSGVRLSYEQYF
d_gene: .; abundance: .; v_gene: TRBV10-2; j_gene: TRBJ1-5; CDR3nt: TGCGCCAGCAGCCCCACCACAGGGTATAGCAATCAGCCCCAGCATTTT; CDR3aa: CASSPTTGYSNQPQHF
d_gene: .; abundance: .; v_gene: TRBV14; j_gene: TRBJ1-6; CDR3nt: TGTGCCAGCAGCCATAGGTCAGAAGGTTCACCCCTCCACTTT; CDR3aa: CASSHRSEGSPLHF
d_gene: TRBD1; abundance: few; v_gene: TRBV4-1; j_gene: TRBJ1-1; CDR3nt: TGCGCCAGCAGCGGTCGACAGGGGGCTAACGGAGCTTTCTTT; CDR3aa: CASSGRQGANGAFF
d_gene: .; abundance: .; v_gene: TRBV11-2; j_gene: TRBJ2-3; CDR3nt: TGTGCCAGCAGCTTAGATTATAGCACAGATACGCAGTATTTT; CDR3aa: CASSLDYSTDTQYF
d_gene: .; abundance: .; v_gene: TRBV28; j_gene: TRBJ1-2; CDR3nt: TGTGCCAGCAGTTTATTGGGGTATGGCTACACCTTC; CDR3aa: CASSLLGYGYTF
d_gene: .; abundance: .; v_gene: TRBV5-4; j_gene: TRBJ2-2; CDR3nt: TGTGCCAGCAGCCCGGGGGCGGCTACCATGAACACCGGGGAGCTGTTTTTT; CDR3aa: CASSPGAATMNTGELFF
d_gene: .; abundance: .; v_gene: TRBV4-1; j_gene: TRBJ2-7; CDR3nt: TGCGCCAGCAGCCAAGGAACGGGACAAGTCTACGAGCAGTACTTC; CDR3aa: CASSQGTGQVYEQYF
d_gene: .; abundance: .; v_gene: TRBV12-3/TRBV12-4; j_gene: TRBJ2-1; CDR3nt: TGTGCCAGCACCCTGACTAAATATGAGCAGTTCTTC; CDR3aa: CASTLTKYEQFF
d_gene: .; abundance: few; v_gene: TRBV29-1; j_gene: TRBJ1-4; CDR3nt: TGCAGCGTTGAAGGTGAAAAACTGTTTTTT; CDR3aa: CSVEGEKLFF
d_gene: .; abundance: .; v_gene: TRBV9; j_gene: TRBJ2-2; CDR3nt: TGTGCCAGCAGCGTAGTTGAGGGTATAGGCGGGGAGCTGTTTTTT; CDR3aa: CASSVVEGIGGELFF
d_gene: .; abundance: once; v_gene: TRBV30; j_gene: TRBJ1-5; CDR3nt: TGTGCCTGGAGTGTACCCAGCAATCAGCCCCAGCATTTT; CDR3aa: CAWSVPSNQPQHF
d_gene: .; abundance: .; v_gene: TRBV2; j_gene: TRBJ2-7; CDR3nt: TGTGCCAGCAGTGAAGGGTGGCCCTACGAGCAGTACTTC; CDR3aa: CASSEGWPYEQYF
d_gene: .; abundance: .; v_gene: TRBV18; j_gene: TRBJ1-1; CDR3nt: TGTGCCAGCTCACCCTTTCGGCGGGGTGGGGGGCCGGACACTGAAGCTTTCTTT; CDR3aa: CASSPFRRGGGPDTEAFF
d_gene: .; abundance: .; v_gene: TRBV4-3; j_gene: TRBJ2-3; CDR3nt: TGCGCCAGCAGCCAAGATACGAACACAGATACGCAGTATTTT; CDR3aa: CASSQDTNTDTQYF